What follows are 30 T cell receptor beta chains derived from one specimen sequenced in a study of T-cell reconstitution after alpha-beta-depleted transplantation in children. Library preparation (for TCRbeta) was performed with unique molecular identifiers. One entry per CDR3 protein, called by TCRdb with MiXCR from the PCR reads. The sample contains approximately 630,000 distinct CDR3 sequences, around 14% of which appear only once. The sample consisted of PBMCs, taken before TCRalphabeta/CD19-depleted stem cell transplant. These receptors all come from a girl aged 2-9 years with congenital amegakaryocytic thrombocytopenia, due to receive a stem cell transplant.

This clonotype was seen many times. The rearrangement joins TRBV7-6 to TRBJ1-1; no firm D call. The germline V gene encodes CDR1 SGHVS and CDR2 FNYEAQ. This CDR3 has 14 residues. V lost 0 bases, J lost 0 bases, and 5 bases lay in between. CDR3 in amino acids: CASSLAGMNTEAFF. CDR3 DNA: TGTGCCAGCAGCTTAGCGGGTATGAACACTGAAGCTTTCTTT.

This clonotype was detected only a few times. CDR3 sequence (DNA): TGTGCCATCAGTCCTAGCAAAATTGTTGCGGGGAGCCAAGAGACCCAGTACTTC. It encodes CAISPSKIVAGSQETQYF. The gene calls are TRBV10-3 and TRBJ2-5, with D perhaps TRBD2 (6 bases). V was shortened by 5 bases and J by 1 base, with 23 bases between the two germline ends. Germline CDR1 and CDR2: ENHRY and SYGVKD. CDR3 size: 18 residues.

The sample holds many counts of this clonotype. This chain links TRBV12-3 or TRBV12-4 with TRBJ2-5; 7 positions agree with TRBD2. J was trimmed by 7 bases and V by 4 bases; bases with no gene match: 15. This CDR3 contains 16 residues. CDR3 amino acids: CASSYHLAEPEWTQYF. For the CDR3, the DNA is TGTGCCAGCAGTTATCACCTAGCGGAGCCTGAATGGACCCAGTACTTC.

This clonotype came up many times. This chain connects TRBV20-1 to TRBJ2-2; no clear D gene. V dropped 6 bases and J dropped 5 bases, with 10 bases sitting between them. The CDR3 runs to 12 residues. The V gene's germline CDR1 is DFQATT and CDR2 SNEGSKA (reference sequence). In DNA, the CDR3 is TGCAGTGCAGGTCAACATACCGGGGAGCTGTTTTTT. Protein product: CSAGQHTGELFF.

The J gene is TRBJ2-7, the V gene TRBV30; 9 bases agree with TRBD1. Trimming at V came to 7 bases and at J to 6 bases, leaving 4 bases not matched to a gene. This CDR3 is built from 11 residues. Germline loops: CDR1 GTSNPN, CDR2 SVGIG (reference sequence). In DNA, the CDR3 is TGTGCCTTCAACAGGGGGCCCGAGCAGTACTTC. It yields the protein CAFNRGPEQYF.

This rearrangement joins TRBV12-5 to TRBJ2-5; 10 bases are a match to TRBD2. The CDR3 spans 16 residues. CDR1 is LGHNT, CDR2 FRNRAP, per germline. Losses at the gene ends were 6 bases for V and 6 bases for J; bases not matched to a gene: 13. The CDR3 is CASGVIITGLAKTQYF. The CDR3 coding sequence is TGTGCTAGTGGGGTCATTATTACGGGACTAGCGAAGACCCAGTACTTC.

The J gene is TRBJ2-2, the V gene TRBV20-1, with D hard to call. This CDR3 spans 12 amino acids. V lost 5 bases to trimming and J lost 2 bases, with 6 bases between them. Germline lookup yields CDR1 DFQATT and CDR2 SNEGSKA (reference sequence). In DNA, the CDR3 is TGCAGTGCTGCCTCTAACACCGGGGAGCTGTTTTTT. It is translated as CSAASNTGELFF.

This clonotype was detected many times. The V call is TRBV20-1, the J call TRBJ1-5, with D possibly TRBD1 on 6 matching bases. Germline V CDR1 and CDR2: DFQATT, SNEGSKA (reference sequence). The CDR3 consists of 15 residues. V was pared by 4 bases and J by 3 bases, with 16 bases between. The CDR3 loop reads CSATTDRGHNQPQHF. In nucleotides, the CDR3 is TGCAGTGCTACTACGGACAGAGGACACAATCAGCCCCAGCATTTT.

The chain combines TRBV12-3 or TRBV12-4 with TRBJ2-2; D is uncertain. Trimming shortened V by 4 bases and J by 7 bases, and 10 bases separated the two germline ends. CDR3 length: 13 amino acids. The CDR3 reads CASSYEWGGELFF. CDR3 nucleotide sequence: TGTGCCAGCAGTTATGAATGGGGCGGGGAGCTGTTTTTT.

The chain carries TRBV20-1 and TRBJ2-7, with 9 bases that match TRBD2. This CDR3 has 14 amino acids. The germline CDR1 and CDR2 sequences are DFQATT and SNEGSKA (reference sequence). With 6 bases clipped from V and 5 bases from J, the junction kept 11 bases outside the gene matches. The CDR3 spells CSAPKASSGDEQYF. The DNA for the CDR3 is TGCAGTGCCCCCAAGGCGTCTAGCGGGGACGAGCAGTACTTC.

The V and J genes are TRBV20-1 and TRBJ1-1; TRBD1 matches at 7 bases. The CDR3 contains 14 residues. Trimming at V came to 1 base and at J to 4 bases, leaving 6 bases not matched to a gene. CDR1 is DFQATT, CDR2 SNEGSKA, per germline (reference sequence). CDR3 in DNA: TGCAGTGCTAGAGGGGACAGTGGGATCACTGAAGCTTTCTTT. The encoded protein is CSARGDSGITEAFF.

This clonotype was picked up many times. The J gene is TRBJ2-2, the V gene TRBV5-1; no clear D gene. CDR3 length: 16 amino acids. Germline V gives CDR1 SGHRS, CDR2 YFSETQ. Between the trimmed V and J ends, which lost 4 bases and 0 bases, there was a span of 13 bases. The DNA for the CDR3 is TGCGCCAGCAGCCATAGTGGGCGGACGAACACCGGGGAGCTGTTTTTT. It translates to CASSHSGRTNTGELFF.

The chain is built from TRBV12-3 or TRBV12-4 and TRBJ1-2, with D unresolved. The V and J ends lost 3 bases and 7 bases respectively, with 24 bases between them. This CDR3 has 17 amino acids. The CDR3 loop reads CASSLDPLGRWSCGYTF. The CDR3 bases are TGTGCCAGCAGTTTGGACCCCCTGGGCAGGTGGAGCTGTGGCTACACCTTC.

The J gene is TRBJ2-7, the V gene TRBV6-1; possibly TRBD1 or TRBD2 for D (5 bases each). The CDR3 is 14 residues long. Germline lookup yields CDR1 MNHNS and CDR2 SASEGT. The ends were cut back, 3 bases at V and 1 base at J, with 10 bases in the middle. CDR3 sequence: CASSEREGSYEQYF. In nucleotides, the CDR3 is TGTGCCAGCAGTGAGCGTGAGGGGTCCTACGAGCAGTACTTC.

This clonotype turned up a few times. The chain recombines TRBV5-8 with TRBJ2-7; 8 bases agree with TRBD1. Trimming took 2 bases from V and 5 from J; bases not matched to a gene: 12. The germline V gene encodes CDR1 SGHTS and CDR2 YDEGEE. The CDR3 is made up of 16 amino acids. The CDR3 nucleotides are TGTGCCAGCAGCTTAAGGACAGGGTTCGAGAGGGACGAGCAGTACTTC. It specifies CASSLRTGFERDEQYF.

This clonotype occurred many times. The chain uses TRBV5-1 and TRBJ1-1, with 8 bases matching TRBD1. The J segment lost 4 bases and the V segment lost 5 bases, leaving 7 bases of the junction unmatched. This CDR3 contains 14 residues. The germline V gene has CDR1 SGHRS and CDR2 YFSETQ. The DNA of the CDR3 is TGCGCCAGCAGGGCCCAGGGGGCGTCCACTGAAGCTTTCTTT. It encodes CASRAQGASTEAFF.

This clonotype was recorded many times. The V call is TRBV20-1, the J call TRBJ1-6, with 8 bases fitting TRBD1. The V segment lost 5 bases and the J segment 7 bases; nucleotides outside the gene matches: 10. Germline-derived CDR1 and CDR2 are DFQATT and SNEGSKA (reference sequence). The CDR3 has 15 residues. CDR3 region: CSALRRGRGNSPLHF. The CDR3 nucleotides read TGCAGTGCTTTACGCAGGGGGCGCGGGAATTCACCCCTCCACTTT.

This clonotype was counted only a few times. The rearrangement links TRBV21-1 to TRBJ2-7; the DNA was not compared with TRBD1, the D call given in the table. TRBV21-1 is shown as a pseudogene. This CDR3 contains 13 residues. DNA for the CDR3: TGTGCCAGCAGCACGGGACACTCCTACGAGCAGTACTTC. It translates to CASSTGHSYEQYF.

A few counts support this clonotype. V is TRBV5-1 and J is TRBJ2-1; D unclear. Trimming stripped 1 base from V and 9 bases from J, with 11 bases between. Germline V CDR1 and CDR2: SGHRS, YFSETQ. CDR3 length: 13 residues. CDR3 bases: TGCGCCAGCAGCTTGATCCAGACGGGTGAGCAGTTCTTC. Its protein is CASSLIQTGEQFF.

The chain recombines TRBV27 with TRBJ1-4, with TRBD1 matching over 7 bases. Germline V gene sequence: CDR1 MNHEY, CDR2 SMNVEV (reference sequence). CDR3 size: 15 residues. V lost 3 bases and J lost 4; bases outside the gene matches: 5. CDR3 region: CASSLEGQLNEKLFF. The CDR3 DNA reads TGTGCCAGCAGTTTGGAGGGACAGCTTAATGAAAAACTGTTTTTT.

The rearrangement links TRBV5-1 to TRBJ2-1; 11 bases agree with TRBD2. The CDR3 spans 16 residues. The J segment lost 4 bases and the V segment lost 4 bases, leaving 7 bases of the junction unmatched. The germline V gene encodes CDR1 SGHRS and CDR2 YFSETQ. This CDR3 is CASSQTGTSGYNEQFF. DNA for the CDR3: TGCGCCAGCAGCCAAACTGGGACTAGCGGATACAATGAGCAGTTCTTC.

The chain couples TRBV27 to TRBJ2-2; D unresolved. Trimming stripped 2 bases from V and 0 bases from J, with 10 bases between. Germline CDR1 is MNHEY and CDR2 is SMNVEV (reference sequence). The CDR3 extends over 16 amino acids. In DNA form, the CDR3 reads TGTGCCAGCAGTTTACTTCCAGATTCGAACACCGGGGAGCTGTTTTTT. It encodes CASSLLPDSNTGELFF.

This clonotype has at least ten counts. The genes are TRBV6-1 and TRBJ2-1; 7 bases align to TRBD2. CDR1 and CDR2 from the germline V gene are MNHNS and SASEGT. The CDR3 has 15 amino acids. V trimming: 5 bases; J trimming: 5 bases; junction bases outside the gene matches: 9. The DNA of the CDR3 is TGTGCCAGCAGTCCCGGACTAGTGGGAAACAATGAGCAGTTCTTC. Translation: CASSPGLVGNNEQFF.

This clonotype was detected a few times. The rearrangement links TRBV5-1 to TRBJ2-4; 9 bases are shared with TRBD1. The CDR3 contains 20 residues. CDR1 and CDR2 (germline): SGHRS, YFSETQ. Unmatched junction bases numbered 16, after V lost 1 base and J lost 2 bases. CDR3 DNA: TGCGCCAGCAGCTTGAATGGCTTGGAGGGACAGGGATCTTCCAAAAACATTCAGTACTTC. Its protein is CASSLNGLEGQGSSKNIQYF.

The chain carries TRBV18 and TRBJ2-7, with D perhaps TRBD2 (6 bases). Per germline, CDR1 KGHSH and CDR2 LQKENI. V was trimmed by 6 bases and J by 2 bases, leaving 14 bases between them. The CDR3 is 14 amino acids. The chain's CDR3 is CASSEGLSTYEQYF. In DNA, the CDR3 is TGTGCCAGCTCCGAGGGACTTTCTACCTACGAGCAGTACTTC.

The chain recombines TRBV19 with TRBJ2-7; 9 bases are shared with TRBD1. V was clipped by 5 bases and J by 5 bases; unmatched bases: 7. Germline V gene sequence: CDR1 LNHDA, CDR2 SQIVND (reference sequence). This CDR3 is 14 amino acids long. The DNA for the CDR3 is TGTGCCAGTAGTGGACAGGGGACACCAGACGAGCAGTACTTC. Protein sequence: CASSGQGTPDEQYF.

This chain uses TRBV6-1 with TRBJ2-3; D possibly corresponds to TRBD2 (6 bases). V gave up 5 bases and J gave up 6 bases, with 15 bases separating them. The CDR3 extends over 14 amino acids. Germline lookup yields CDR1 MNHNS and CDR2 SASEGT. The CDR3 sequence: CASSPRREWDTQYF. For the CDR3, the DNA is TGTGCCAGCAGTCCCCGACGGGAGTGGGATACGCAGTATTTT.

This clonotype was observed a handful of times. The rearrangement joins TRBV7-8 to TRBJ2-3, with D possibly being TRBD2 (6 bases). The CDR3 is made up of 15 amino acids. V lost 1 base and J lost 2, with 10 bases in between. From germline, CDR1 is SGHVS and CDR2 FQNEAQ. CDR3 loop: CASSLERLDTDTQYF. DNA of the CDR3: TGTGCCAGCAGCTTAGAGCGACTAGACACAGATACGCAGTATTTT.

This clonotype came up a few times. Germline is not matched at one junction end, which may reflect a read error. This sequence joins TRBV20-1 and TRBJ2-2; 10 bases map to TRBD2. The CDR3 runs 17 residues. Per the germline V gene, CDR1 is DFQATT and CDR2 is SNEGSKA (reference sequence). The CDR3, as DNA: TGCTGTGCTAGGGCTACCGGGACTAGCGACAACTCCGGGGAGCTGTTTTTT. Amino acid sequence: CCARATGTSDNSGELFF.

This clonotype has more than one count but fewer than ten. The chain carries TRBV7-8 and TRBJ2-1; D remains ambiguous. Germline-derived CDR1 and CDR2 are SGHVS and FQNEAQ. The CDR3 has 14 residues. V shed 2 bases and J shed 5 bases, with 10 bases lying between them. The CDR3 sequence is CASSLKYRHNEQFF. The CDR3 DNA reads as TGTGCCAGCAGCTTAAAATACAGACACAATGAGCAGTTCTTC.